The clone carrying this T cell receptor (beta chain) has ten or more counts. Its antigen is unidentified. This sample was included in a study of response to subunit inactivated influenza vaccine. TCRdb re-derived calls from the RT-PCR reads in MiXCR, one entry per CDR3 protein. The table records about 580,000 distinct CDR3 sequences, about 15% of them present only once. Regarding the study as a whole: It was the authors' suggestion that each seasonal influenza vaccination recruits few new T cells.

The CDR3 is 18 amino acids. Germline CDR1 and CDR2: SGHAT and FQNNGV. V lost 4 bases and J lost 4; bases outside the gene matches: 11. Sequences were derived from PBMCs from blood, sampled 11 to 12 days after vaccination. The chain combines TRBV11-2 with TRBJ2-1; 12 bases map to TRBD2. This sequence was found in a man between 45 and 60 years old who received an inactivated influenza vaccine. CDR3 sequence (DNA): TGTGCCAGCAGCTCACTCCCCGGGACTAGCGGGCATTACAATGAGCAGTTCTTC. Amino acid sequence: CASSSLPGTSGHYNEQFF.